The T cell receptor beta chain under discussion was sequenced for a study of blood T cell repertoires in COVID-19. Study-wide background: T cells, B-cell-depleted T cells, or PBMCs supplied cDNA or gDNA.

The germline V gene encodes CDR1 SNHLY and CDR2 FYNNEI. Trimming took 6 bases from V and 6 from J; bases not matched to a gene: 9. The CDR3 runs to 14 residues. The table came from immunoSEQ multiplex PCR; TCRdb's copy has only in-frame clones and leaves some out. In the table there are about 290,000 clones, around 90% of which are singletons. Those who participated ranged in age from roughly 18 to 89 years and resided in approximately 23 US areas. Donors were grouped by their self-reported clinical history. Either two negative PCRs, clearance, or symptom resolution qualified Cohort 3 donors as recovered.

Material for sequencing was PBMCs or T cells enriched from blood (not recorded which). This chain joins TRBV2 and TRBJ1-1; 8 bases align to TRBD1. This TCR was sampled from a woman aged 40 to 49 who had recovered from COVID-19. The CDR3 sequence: CASRHRGGMAEAFF. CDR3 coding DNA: TGTGCCAGCAGGCACAGGGGGGGGATGGCTGAAGCTTTCTTT.